This TCR beta chain originates from a study of blood T cell repertoires in COVID-19. Study-wide context: The origin of the acute and convalescent COVID-19 samples was the United States, Italy and Spain. PBMCs, B-cell-depleted T cells, or T cells provided the cDNA or gDNA that made up the material.

Sequencing was performed with immunoSEQ multiplex PCR; in TCRdb, only in-frame clones are kept and a portion is missing. The repertoire consists of around 310,000 clones, with roughly 89% occurring once and the leading ten covering about 8.4%. All enrollees were roughly 18 to 89 years old and from about two dozen US areas. Sequenced sample: PBMCs or T cells enriched from blood (not recorded which). The TCR sequence derives from a woman aged 25 to 39 who had recovered from COVID-19.

CDR3 amino acids: CASSVSLTDTQYF. CDR3 in DNA: TGTGCCAGTAGTGTTTCCCTCACAGATACGCAGTATTTT. V is TRBV19 and J is TRBJ2-3; D gene uncertain. V lost 5 bases, J lost 2 bases, and 8 bases lay in between. Germline loops: CDR1 LNHDA, CDR2 SQIVND (reference sequence). This CDR3 has 13 residues.